This entry lists 17 T cell receptor beta chains sequenced from one sample in a study of OX40 agonist ivuxolimab in advanced cancers. Using immunoSEQ multiplex PCR, the repertoire was profiled, and TCRdb retains in-frame clones only, with some absent. This table has tens of thousands of clones, approximately 90% appearing once. The sample in question was CD4+ or CD8+ T cells sorted from blood, obtained in a trial of the OX40 agonist ivuxolimab. The receptors come from an adult with an advanced solid tumor such as melanoma, head and neck, liver or kidney cancer.

The genes are TRBV11-2 and TRBJ2-7; possible D gene TRBD1, 6 bases. This CDR3 is built from 13 residues. CDR1 and CDR2 (germline): SGHAT, FQNNGV. V was clipped by 6 bases and J by 3 bases, with 12 bases between them. This CDR3 is CASRIDRNYEQYF. The CDR3 DNA reads as TGTGCCAGCAGGATAGACAGGAACTACGAGCAGTACTTC.

The rearrangement joins TRBV9 to TRBJ2-1; D may be TRBD2 (7 bases). CDR1 and CDR2 (germline): SGDLS, YYNGEE. Trimming took off 4 bases at V and 6 bases at J, with 17 bases between the two ends. This CDR3 contains 15 residues. In nucleotides, the CDR3 is TGTGCCAGCAGCCGGGGGGCTCGAGAAGGCAATGAGCAGTTCTTC. Its translation: CASSRGAREGNEQFF.

J is TRBJ1-6 and V is TRBV6-5, with TRBD1 as a possible D gene (6 bases). V was cut by 6 bases and J by 8 bases, with 14 bases left in between. Germline CDR1 reads MNHEY; CDR2 reads SVGAGI. The CDR3 is 14 amino acids. The chain's CDR3 is CASRNDRLDSPLHF. In nucleotides, the CDR3 is TGTGCCAGCAGAAACGACAGGTTGGATTCACCCCTCCACTTT.

The genes are TRBV19 and TRBJ1-6; no firm D call. Germline CDR1 LNHDA, CDR2 SQIVND (reference sequence). The CDR3 is 13 residues long. Trimming took off 11 bases at V and 4 bases at J, with 12 bases between the two ends. DNA of the CDR3: TGTGCCGCCGCGGCAAGTTATAATTCACCCCTCCACTTT. This encodes CAAAASYNSPLHF. Full variable domain (missing parts from reference TRBV19 and TRBJ1-6): DGGITQSPKYLFRKEGQNVTLSCEQNLNHDAMYWYRQDPGQGLRLIYYSQIVNDFQKGDIAEGYSVSREKKESFPLTVTSAQKNPTAFYLCAAAASYNSPLHFGNGTRLTVT.

J is TRBJ1-2 and V is TRBV4-2; D is undetermined. This CDR3 region has 15 residues. Germline V lookup: CDR1 LGHNA, CDR2 YNFKEQ. V was pared by 0 bases and J by 0 bases, with 8 bases between. CDR3 region: CASSQESGANYGYTF. The CDR3 DNA follows: TGTGCCAGCAGCCAAGAATCGGGAGCTAACTATGGCTACACCTTC.

The chain uses TRBV25-1 and TRBJ2-1, with D perhaps assigned TRBD1 or TRBD2 (5 bases each). Germline V gene sequence: CDR1 MGHDK, CDR2 SYGVNS. V was pared by 5 bases and J by 7 bases, with 18 bases between. This CDR3 region has 15 residues. The chain's CDR3 is CASSSTSGGWNEQFF. Here the CDR3 DNA reads TGTGCCAGCAGTTCCACTAGTGGGGGTTGGAATGAGCAGTTCTTC. Combining the CDR3 with reference TRBV25-1 and TRBJ2-1 gives the whole variable domain EADIYQTPRYLVIGTGKKITLECSQTMGHDKMYWYQQDPGMELHLIHYSYGVNSTEKGDLSSESTVSRIRTEHFPLTLESARPSHTSQYLCASSSTSGGWNEQFFGPGTRLTVL.

The CDR3 bases are TGCGCCAGCAGCTTGGAACGCGTTAATGAAAAACTGTTTTTT. The encoded protein is CASSLERVNEKLFF. This chain joins TRBV5-1 and TRBJ1-4, with D hard to call. The CDR3 covers 14 residues. V was pared by 0 bases and J by 4 bases, with 7 bases between. Per the germline V gene, CDR1 is SGHRS and CDR2 is YFSETQ. Supplemented by reference TRBV5-1 and TRBJ1-4, the full variable domain reads KAGVTQTPRYLIKTRGQQVTLSCSPISGHRSVSWYQQTPGQGLQFLFEYFSETQRNKGNFPGRFSGRQFSNSRSEMNVSTLELGDSALYLCASSLERVNEKLFFGSGTQLSVL.

The chain carries TRBV19 and TRBJ1-2; the D is unclear. This CDR3 is built from 12 residues. Germline loops: CDR1 LNHDA, CDR2 SQIVND (reference sequence). Trimming cost V 6 bases and J 2 bases, with 7 bases left between them. The CDR3 reads CASRRENYGYTF. The CDR3 DNA reads as TGTGCCAGTAGGCGGGAGAACTATGGCTACACCTTC.

This chain links TRBV27 with TRBJ2-1, with a tentative D call TRBD2 (7 bases). The V gene lost 2 bases and the J gene lost 4 bases, with 15 bases spanning the gap. Germline V gives CDR1 MNHEY, CDR2 SMNVEV (reference sequence). This CDR3 region has 16 residues. The CDR3 nucleotides read TGTGCCAGCAGTTTAGTGGCGGGGGCGCCTTACAATGAGCAGTTCTTC. This translates into CASSLVAGAPYNEQFF.

The rearrangement links TRBV2 to TRBJ2-1; no definite D call. Germline V gives CDR1 SNHLY, CDR2 FYNNEI. CDR3 length: 12 residues. V gave up 3 bases and J gave up 10 bases, with 10 bases separating them. CDR3 residues: CASSDGRREQFF. The CDR3 DNA follows: TGTGCCAGCAGTGATGGACGACGGGAGCAGTTCTTC.

The CDR3 DNA reads TGTGCCAGCAGCTTGTGGGGGGCTAGAAATCAGCCCCAGCATTTT. Protein product: CASSLWGARNQPQHF. The chain is built from TRBV5-6 and TRBJ1-5; possibly TRBD1 for D (6 bases). The CDR3 spans 15 residues. The V end lost 1 base, the J end lost 4 bases, and 12 bases lay between the germline ends. Germline CDR1 SGHDT, CDR2 YYEEEE.

The CDR3 nucleotides read TGTGCCAGCAGCCGCCGACAGGGTCCCCTCTCTGGAAACACCATATATTTT. It specifies CASSRRQGPLSGNTIYF. The V and J genes are TRBV7-2 and TRBJ1-3; 7 bases are a match to TRBD1. J gave up 0 bases and V 5 bases, and 10 bases lay outside the gene matches. This CDR3 is 17 amino acids long. CDR1 is SGHTA and CDR2 is FQGNSA in the germline V gene.

In its sample, this clone was seen once. The gene calls are TRBV5-1 and TRBJ2-3; D is possibly TRBD1 or TRBD2 (6 bases each). CDR1 is SGHRS, CDR2 YFSETQ, per germline. The CDR3 covers 14 residues. Between the trimmed V and J ends, which lost 5 bases and 2 bases, there was a span of 12 bases. CDR3 sequence reads: CASRLRGPTDTQYF. Here the CDR3 DNA reads TGCGCCAGCAGACTACGGGGGCCCACAGATACGCAGTATTTT.

This chain links TRBV5-1 with TRBJ2-7; a possible D gene is TRBD1 (6 bases). CDR1 is SGHRS, CDR2 YFSETQ, per germline. V dropped 1 base and J dropped 0 bases, with 14 bases sitting between them. CDR3 length: 16 amino acids. The CDR3 DNA follows: TGCGCCAGCAGCTTGTCTTCCGGGACACTCTCCTACGAGCAGTACTTC. Protein sequence: CASSLSSGTLSYEQYF.

The rearrangement links TRBV5-1 to TRBJ1-1; D is unresolved. Germline V gives CDR1 SGHRS, CDR2 YFSETQ. The V and J ends lost 3 bases and 0 bases respectively, with 12 bases between them. The CDR3 is 15 residues long. The CDR3 spells CASSYAGLLNTEAFF. Here the CDR3 DNA reads TGCGCCAGCAGCTATGCTGGACTGTTGAACACTGAAGCTTTCTTT.

This sequence joins TRBV11-3 and TRBJ2-3, with D possibly matching TRBD2 (6 bases). The CDR3 extends over 14 amino acids. The germline V gene has CDR1 SGHNT and CDR2 YENEEA. Trimming cost V 6 bases and J 5 bases, with 15 bases left between them. CDR3 loop: CASSSSTSGDTQYF. In nucleotides, the CDR3 is TGTGCCAGCAGTTCGTCGACTAGTGGAGATACGCAGTATTTT.

This clone was recorded only once. V and J are TRBV5-1 and TRBJ2-7; D not certain. Between the trimmed V and J ends, which lost 2 bases and 5 bases, there was a span of 14 bases. This CDR3 has 14 residues. CDR1 and CDR2 (germline): SGHRS, YFSETQ. CDR3 sequence: CASSLTGSHHEQYF. DNA of the CDR3: TGCGCCAGCAGCTTAACCGGGTCCCACCACGAGCAGTACTTC.